This T cell receptor beta chain emerged from a study of identifying expanded T cells in peripheral blood. V dropped 0 bases and J dropped 0 bases, with 9 bases sitting between them. From germline, CDR1 is SGDLS and CDR2 YYNGEE. There are 15 residues in the CDR3. Profiling relied on immunoSEQ multiplex PCR, and the TCRdb table lists in-frame clones only, not all of them. Among about 63,000 clones listed, around 83% were seen once. Collection occurred without any documented infections or immune events in donors. This clone came up a few times. The chain recombines TRBV9 with TRBJ1-1; no clear D. What was sequenced was blood. The clonotype was recovered from a person aged 18 to 69 in good health. The CDR3 loop is CASSVGGRMNTEAFF. CDR3 coding DNA: TGTGCCAGCAGCGTAGGCGGACGGATGAACACTGAAGCTTTCTTT.